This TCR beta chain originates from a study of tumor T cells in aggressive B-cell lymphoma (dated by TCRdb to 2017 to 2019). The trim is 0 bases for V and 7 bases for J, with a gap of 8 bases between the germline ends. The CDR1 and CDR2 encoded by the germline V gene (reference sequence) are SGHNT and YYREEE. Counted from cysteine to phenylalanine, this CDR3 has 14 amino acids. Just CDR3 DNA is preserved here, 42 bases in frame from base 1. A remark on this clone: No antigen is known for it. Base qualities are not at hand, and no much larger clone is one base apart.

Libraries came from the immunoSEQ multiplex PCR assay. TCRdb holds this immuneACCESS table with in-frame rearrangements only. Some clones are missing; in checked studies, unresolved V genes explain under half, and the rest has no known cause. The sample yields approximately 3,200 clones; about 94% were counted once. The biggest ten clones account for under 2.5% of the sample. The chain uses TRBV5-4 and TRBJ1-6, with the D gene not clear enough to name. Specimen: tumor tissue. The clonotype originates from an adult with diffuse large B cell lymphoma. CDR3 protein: CASSLGGPNSPLHF. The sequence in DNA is TGTGCCAGCAGCTTGGGTGGGCCCAATTCACCCCTCCACTTT.